This T cell receptor (beta chain) derives from a study of human T cells and chemical hapten exposure. Study findings and constraints: TCRs whose frequency exceeded 1 in 1000 remained the same following DPC sensitization.

Described time point: patch test 1, 2 weeks after DPC sensitization. Treatment defined: therapeutic diphenylcyclopropenone sensitization with weekly scalp DPC. Someone pulled total RNA out of unfractionated whole blood. TCRdb independently ran MiXCR on the RACE reads; one entry per CDR3 protein. The sample includes roughly 200,000 distinct CDR3 sequences, approximately 20% of them seen just once. CDR1 MNHEY and CDR2 SVGAGI come from the germline V gene. This CDR3 is 16 amino acids long. The ends lost 7 bases at V and 6 bases at J; junction bases unmatched: 9. Worth noting for this clonotype: The antigen is unknown.

The rearrangement uses TRBV6-5 and TRBJ2-1, with 13 bases that match TRBD2. This specimen was whole blood, taken in connection with sensitization to the hapten diphenylcyclopropenone (DPC). The receptor was isolated from a woman in her forties or fifties with alopecia areata. Some clones in this sample may be carry-over from other donors' samples. The CDR3 DNA sequence: TGTGCCAGCACCCTAAAGGGACTAGCGGGAAGCAATGAGCAGTTCTTC. Protein product: CASTLKGLAGSNEQFF.